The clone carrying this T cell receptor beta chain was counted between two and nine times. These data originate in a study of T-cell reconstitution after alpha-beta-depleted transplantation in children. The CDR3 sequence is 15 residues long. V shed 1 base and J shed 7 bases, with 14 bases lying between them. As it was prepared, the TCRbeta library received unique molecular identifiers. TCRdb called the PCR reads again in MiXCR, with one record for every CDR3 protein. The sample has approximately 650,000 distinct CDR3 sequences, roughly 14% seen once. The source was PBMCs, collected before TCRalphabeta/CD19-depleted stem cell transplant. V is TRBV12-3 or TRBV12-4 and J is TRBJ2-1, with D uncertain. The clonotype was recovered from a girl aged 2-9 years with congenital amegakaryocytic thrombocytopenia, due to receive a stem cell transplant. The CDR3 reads CASSLVGLRWNEQFF. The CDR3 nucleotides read TGTGCCAGCAGTTTAGTGGGCCTTCGATGGAATGAGCAGTTCTTC.